This T cell receptor beta chain came from a study of cytomegalovirus exposure and HLA in healthy donors. Study results and limitations: Most TCRs appeared rarely, but some public TCRs recurred in many donors. Reports indicated that the classifier achieved high specificity and sensitivity in diagnosing cytomegalovirus status. It emerged from a later analysis that several of the most significant clusters appeared to be linked to common viral pathogens. Analysis was carried out at a later point, and it linked a missense DCLRE1C variant to TCR beta V- and J-gene trimming.

Germline V gene sequence: CDR1 PRHDT, CDR2 FYEKMQ (reference sequence). The CDR3 has 14 residues. Trimming pared 5 bases from V and 8 bases from J, leaving 16 bases between. This PCR relied on a set of 60 Vbeta primers and 13 Jbeta primers. TCRdb's table, derived via immunoSEQ multiplex PCR, lists solely in-frame clones and lacks some. Altogether some 170,000 clones are present, around 80% being singletons, with the ten largest covering around a tenth. Remarks on this clone: The antigen remains unidentified.

The source is a man aged 18-30 years in good health and CMV-seropositive. The genes are TRBV13 and TRBJ2-1; D might be TRBD2 (6 bases). Sequenced input: PBMCs. For the CDR3, the DNA is TGTGCCAGCAGCCTCTGGGGGGACGGCGATGAGCAGTTCTTC. Its protein product is CASSLWGDGDEQFF.